The clone carrying this T cell receptor beta chain was counted ten times or more. Its antigen is unknown. The source of the sample is a study of T cells after yellow fever vaccination. Study results and limitations: FACS-sorted repertoires could contain abundant clonotypes contaminating from the bulk population.

TCRdb recomputed calls from the 5' RACE reads with MiXCR, one row per CDR3 protein. Among some 350,000 distinct CDR3 sequences listed, about 4% were seen once. The CDR3 contains 14 residues. The germline CDR1 and CDR2 sequences are LGHNA and YNFKEQ. Trimming cost V 0 bases and J 3 bases, with 6 bases left between them. The receptor was isolated from a man between 18 and 35 years old who received the YFV17D yellow fever vaccine. The material sequenced was PBMCs, taken 5 days after the yellow fever booster vaccination. The J gene is TRBJ1-3, the V gene TRBV4-2; D is unresolved. CDR3 region: CASSQDAFGNTIYF. Written as DNA, the CDR3 is TGTGCCAGCAGCCAAGATGCATTTGGAAACACCATATATTTT.